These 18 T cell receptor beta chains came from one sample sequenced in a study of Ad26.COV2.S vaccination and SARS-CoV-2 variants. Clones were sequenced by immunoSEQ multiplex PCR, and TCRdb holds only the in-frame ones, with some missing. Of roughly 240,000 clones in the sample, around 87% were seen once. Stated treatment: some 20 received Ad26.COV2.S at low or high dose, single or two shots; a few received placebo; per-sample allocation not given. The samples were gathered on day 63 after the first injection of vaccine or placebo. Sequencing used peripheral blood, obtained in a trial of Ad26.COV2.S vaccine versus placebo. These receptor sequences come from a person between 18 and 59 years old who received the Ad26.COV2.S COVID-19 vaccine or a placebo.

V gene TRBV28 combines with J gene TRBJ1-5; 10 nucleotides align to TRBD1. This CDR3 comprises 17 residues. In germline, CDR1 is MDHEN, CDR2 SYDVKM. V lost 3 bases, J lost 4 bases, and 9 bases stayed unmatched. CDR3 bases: TGTGCCAGCAGTTTTAGGGACAGGGGTCTACTAAATCAGCCCCAGCATTTT. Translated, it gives CASSFRDRGLLNQPQHF.

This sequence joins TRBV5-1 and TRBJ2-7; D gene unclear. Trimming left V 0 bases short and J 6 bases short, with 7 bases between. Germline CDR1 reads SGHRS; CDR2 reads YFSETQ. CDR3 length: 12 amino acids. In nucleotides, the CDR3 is TGCGCCAGCAGCTTGGGGTCGGTCGAGCAGTACTTC. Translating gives CASSLGSVEQYF.

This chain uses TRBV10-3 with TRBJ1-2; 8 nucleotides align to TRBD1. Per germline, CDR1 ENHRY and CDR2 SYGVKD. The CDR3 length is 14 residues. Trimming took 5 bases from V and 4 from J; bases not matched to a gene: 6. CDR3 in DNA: TGTGCCATCAGTAATCAGGGGGCGCCCTATGGCTACACCTTC. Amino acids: CAISNQGAPYGYTF.

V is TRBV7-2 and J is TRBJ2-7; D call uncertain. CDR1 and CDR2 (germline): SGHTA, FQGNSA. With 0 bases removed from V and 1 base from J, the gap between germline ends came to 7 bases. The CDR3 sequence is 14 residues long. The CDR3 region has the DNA TGTGCCAGCAGCTTAGCCGGCTATTCCTACGAGCAGTACTTC. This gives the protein CASSLAGYSYEQYF.

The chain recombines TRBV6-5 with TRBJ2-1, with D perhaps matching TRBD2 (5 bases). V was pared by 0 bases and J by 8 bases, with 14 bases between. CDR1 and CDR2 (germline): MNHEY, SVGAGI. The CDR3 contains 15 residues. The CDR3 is CASSYSRGNRDEQFF. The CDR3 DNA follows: TGTGCCAGCAGTTACTCGAGAGGGAATAGGGATGAGCAGTTCTTC.

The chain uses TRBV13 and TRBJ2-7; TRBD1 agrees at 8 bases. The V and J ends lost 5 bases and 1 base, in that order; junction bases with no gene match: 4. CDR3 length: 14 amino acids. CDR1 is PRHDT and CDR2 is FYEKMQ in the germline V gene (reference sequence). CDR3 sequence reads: CASSPGQGSYEQYF. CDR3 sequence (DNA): TGTGCCAGCAGCCCCGGACAGGGTTCCTACGAGCAGTACTTC.

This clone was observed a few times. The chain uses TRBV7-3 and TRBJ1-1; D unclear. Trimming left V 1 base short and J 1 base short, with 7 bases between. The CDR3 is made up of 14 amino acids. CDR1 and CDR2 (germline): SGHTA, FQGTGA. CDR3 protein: CASSLNPGNTEAFF. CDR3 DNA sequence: TGTGCCAGCAGCTTAAATCCAGGGAACACTGAAGCTTTCTTT.

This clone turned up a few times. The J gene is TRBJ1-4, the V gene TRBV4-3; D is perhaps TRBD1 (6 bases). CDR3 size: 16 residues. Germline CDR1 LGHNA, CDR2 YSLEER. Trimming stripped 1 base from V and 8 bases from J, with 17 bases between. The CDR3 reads CASSQAILGGKEKLFF. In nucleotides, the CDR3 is TGCGCCAGCAGCCAAGCGATTCTAGGGGGAAAAGAAAAACTGTTTTTT.

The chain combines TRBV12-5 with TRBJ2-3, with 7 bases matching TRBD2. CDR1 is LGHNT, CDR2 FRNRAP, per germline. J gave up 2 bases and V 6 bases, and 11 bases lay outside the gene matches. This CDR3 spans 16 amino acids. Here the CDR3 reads CASGTWPTSLTDTQYF. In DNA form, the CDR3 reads TGTGCTAGTGGCACGTGGCCGACTAGCCTCACAGATACGCAGTATTTT.

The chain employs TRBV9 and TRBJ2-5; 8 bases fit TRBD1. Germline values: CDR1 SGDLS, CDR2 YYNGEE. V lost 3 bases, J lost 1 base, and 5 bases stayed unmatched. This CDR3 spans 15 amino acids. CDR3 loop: CASSGRGTGQETQYF. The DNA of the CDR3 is TGTGCCAGCAGCGGAAGAGGGACAGGCCAAGAGACCCAGTACTTC.

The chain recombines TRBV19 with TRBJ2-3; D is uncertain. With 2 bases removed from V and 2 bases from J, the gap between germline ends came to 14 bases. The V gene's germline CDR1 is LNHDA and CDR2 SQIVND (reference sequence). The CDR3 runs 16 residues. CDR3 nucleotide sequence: TGTGCCAGTAGTATATTGGGTCGGACCATCACAGATACGCAGTATTTT. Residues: CASSILGRTITDTQYF.

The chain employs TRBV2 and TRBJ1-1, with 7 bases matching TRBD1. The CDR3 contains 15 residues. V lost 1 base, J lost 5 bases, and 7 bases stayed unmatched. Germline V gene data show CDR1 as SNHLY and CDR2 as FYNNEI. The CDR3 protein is CASSEGTGLSTEAFF. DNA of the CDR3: TGTGCCAGCAGTGAAGGGACAGGACTGAGTACTGAAGCTTTCTTT.

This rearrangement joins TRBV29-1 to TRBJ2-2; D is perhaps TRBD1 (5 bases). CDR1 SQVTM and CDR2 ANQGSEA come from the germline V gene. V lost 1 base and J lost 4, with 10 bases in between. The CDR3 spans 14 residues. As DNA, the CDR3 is TGCAGCGTTGAAGGGGGCCTTCCCACCGGGGAGCTGTTTTTT. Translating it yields CSVEGGLPTGELFF.

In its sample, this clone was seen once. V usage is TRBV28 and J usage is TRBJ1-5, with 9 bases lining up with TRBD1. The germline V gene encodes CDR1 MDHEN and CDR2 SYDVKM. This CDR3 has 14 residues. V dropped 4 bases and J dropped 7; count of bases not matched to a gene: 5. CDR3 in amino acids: CASSYGTGFQPQHF. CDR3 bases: TGTGCCAGCAGTTATGGGACAGGGTTCCAGCCCCAGCATTTT.

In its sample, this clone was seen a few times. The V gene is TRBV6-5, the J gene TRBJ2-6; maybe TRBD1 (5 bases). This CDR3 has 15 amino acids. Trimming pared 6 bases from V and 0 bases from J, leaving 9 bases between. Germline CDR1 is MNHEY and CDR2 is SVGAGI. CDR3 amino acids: CASRGQASGANVLTF. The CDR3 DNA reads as TGTGCCAGCAGAGGACAAGCCTCTGGGGCCAACGTCCTGACTTTC.

Written as DNA, the CDR3 is TGTGCCAGCAGCTTAGGACAGGGGATCGGGGAGCTGTTTTTT. Protein product: CASSLGQGIGELFF. The J gene is TRBJ2-2, the V gene TRBV7-2, with 8 bases matching TRBD1. The germline V gene has CDR1 SGHTA and CDR2 FQGNSA. V shed 1 base, J shed 7 bases, and the junction held 2 bases outside the gene matches. CDR3 length equals 14 residues. The full variable domain, completed using reference TRBV7-2 and TRBJ2-2, is GAGVSQSPSNKVTEKGKDVELRCDPISGHTALYWYRQSLGQGLEFLIYFQGNSAPDKSGLPSDRFSAERTGGSVSTLTIQRTQQEDSAVYLCASSLGQGIGELFFGEGSRLTVL.

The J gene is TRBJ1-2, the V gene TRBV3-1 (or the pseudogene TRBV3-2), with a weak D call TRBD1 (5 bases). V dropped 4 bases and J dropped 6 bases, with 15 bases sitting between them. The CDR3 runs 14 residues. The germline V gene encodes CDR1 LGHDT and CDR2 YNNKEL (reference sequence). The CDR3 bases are TGTGCCAGCAGCCTAACTGGGGGGGAGGATGGCTACACCTTC. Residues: CASSLTGGEDGYTF.

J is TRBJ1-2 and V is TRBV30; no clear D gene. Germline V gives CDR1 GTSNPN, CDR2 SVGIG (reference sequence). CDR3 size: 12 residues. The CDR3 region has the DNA TGTGCGCGGAGGGATATGAACTATGGCTACACCTTC. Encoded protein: CARRDMNYGYTF.